These 19 T cell receptor beta chains were all obtained from the same sample, sequenced in a study of blood T cell repertoires in COVID-19. Repertoires were generated with immunoSEQ multiplex PCR, while TCRdb's copy carries only in-frame clones and drops some. The table shows around 170,000 clones, with about 88% occurring only once. Sequencing used peripheral blood. All receptors derive from a man in his 60s with acute or convalescent COVID-19.

The chain's CDR3 is CAWSVQSGEAFF. In DNA, the CDR3 is TGTGCCTGGAGTGTACAGAGCGGTGAAGCTTTCTTT. The chain joins TRBV30 to TRBJ1-1; D gene unclear. Germline V lookup: CDR1 GTSNPN, CDR2 SVGIG (reference sequence). CDR3 length equals 12 residues. V was pared by 0 bases and J by 7 bases, with 9 bases between.

V is TRBV12-3 or TRBV12-4 and J is TRBJ2-5; 10 bases are a match to TRBD2. The CDR3 has 13 residues. V trimming: 6 bases; J trimming: 5 bases; junction bases outside the gene matches: 3. The CDR3 sequence: CASSLLAGETQYF. CDR3 nucleotides: TGTGCCAGCAGCCTACTAGCGGGGGAGACCCAGTACTTC.

This clone was seen a single time. J is TRBJ2-5 and V is TRBV29-1, with D unresolved. Germline V lookup: CDR1 SQVTM, CDR2 ANQGSEA. Trimming pared 3 bases from V and 2 bases from J, leaving 10 bases between. CDR3 length equals 13 residues. DNA of the CDR3: TGCAGCGTTGACTCAGGTTCACAAGAGACCCAGTACTTC. Translation: CSVDSGSQETQYF.

The chain recombines TRBV6-2 or TRBV6-3 with TRBJ2-1, with D maybe TRBD1 (6 bases). The germline V gene has CDR1 MNHEY and CDR2 SVGEGT. The ends were cut back, 1 base at V and 5 bases at J, with 18 bases in the middle. CDR3 size: 17 residues. This chain's CDR3 is CASSYLKPGHTNNEQFF. DNA of the CDR3: TGTGCCAGCAGTTACTTGAAACCGGGACACACAAACAATGAGCAGTTCTTC.

The chain has TRBV30 and TRBJ1-5; unclear D gene. The CDR3 loop spans 13 amino acids. Between the trimmed V and J ends, which lost 3 bases and 0 bases, there was a span of 6 bases. Germline lookup yields CDR1 GTSNPN and CDR2 SVGIG (reference sequence). The CDR3 bases are TGTGCCTGGAGCCTCAGTAGCAATCAGCCCCAGCATTTT. Its translation is CAWSLSSNQPQHF.

This clone is a singleton in its sample. The CDR3 DNA follows: TGTGCCAGCAGCCAAAGGTCCCAGGCCTATGGCTACACCTTC. This sequence encodes CASSQRSQAYGYTF. The chain joins TRBV3-1 (or the pseudogene TRBV3-2) to TRBJ1-2; D unresolved. The germline V and J ends were trimmed by 2 bases and 4 bases, with 11 bases remaining between them. The CDR3 extends over 14 amino acids. Per germline, CDR1 LGHDT and CDR2 YNNKEL (reference sequence).

J is TRBJ1-3 and V is TRBV7-9, with D unresolved. Germline-derived CDR1 and CDR2 are SEHNR and FQNEAQ (reference sequence). Trimming pared 5 bases from V and 0 bases from J, leaving 14 bases between. The CDR3 is 16 residues long. Here the CDR3 DNA reads TGTGCCAGCAGCCTAAAACAATGGAGCTCTGGAAACACCATATATTTT. It yields the protein CASSLKQWSSGNTIYF.

This chain connects TRBV4-1 to TRBJ1-1; a weak D match, TRBD1 (6 bases). This CDR3 region has 13 residues. Germline V CDR1 and CDR2: MGHRA, YSYEKL. Deletions cut 1 base from V and 7 bases from J, with 10 bases between. The chain's CDR3 is CASSQGEGVEAFF. CDR3 coding DNA: TGCGCCAGCAGCCAAGGTGAGGGGGTTGAAGCTTTCTTT.

DNA for the CDR3: TGTGCCCCCTGTGGGAGCTCCTATAATTCACCCCTCCACTTT. Amino acids: CAPCGSSYNSPLHF. The V and J genes are TRBV24-1 and TRBJ1-6; D not resolved. Germline CDR1 is KGHDR and CDR2 is SFDVKD. The CDR3 extends over 14 amino acids. V dropped 12 bases and J dropped 0 bases, with 11 bases sitting between them.

J is TRBJ2-1 and V is TRBV6-6, with 7 bases that match TRBD1. Germline trimming cut 5 bases from V and 7 bases from J; bases unmatched to any gene: 5. CDR3 length equals 13 residues. Germline lookup yields CDR1 MNHNY and CDR2 SVGAGI (reference sequence). The CDR3, as DNA: TGTGCCAGCAGTCAAGGGGACAGAAATGAGCAGTTCTTC. Its translation is CASSQGDRNEQFF.

The chain recombines TRBV30 with TRBJ2-5; a possible D gene is TRBD2 (6 bases). CDR1 is GTSNPN, CDR2 SVGIG, per germline (reference sequence). V shed 0 bases and J shed 5 bases, with 19 bases lying between them. This CDR3 is built from 16 residues. CDR3 DNA: TGTGCCTGGAGTGTACGTGGCCGACTTGGGGGGGAGACCCAGTACTTC. Protein product: CAWSVRGRLGGETQYF.

The gene calls are TRBV18 and TRBJ1-5; D is ambiguous. Germline V gene sequence: CDR1 KGHSH, CDR2 LQKENI. The V gene lost 3 bases and the J gene lost 0 bases, with 6 bases spanning the gap. This CDR3 is 14 amino acids long. The CDR3 here is CASSPDFSNQPQHF. Written as DNA, the CDR3 is TGTGCCAGCTCACCCGACTTTAGCAATCAGCCCCAGCATTTT.

V and J are TRBV7-3 and TRBJ2-2; D call uncertain. The CDR3 length is 15 residues. V shed 2 bases and J shed 3 bases, with 10 bases lying between them. Germline V gives CDR1 SGHTA, CDR2 FQGTGA. The CDR3: CASSLAGQYTGELFF. DNA of the CDR3: TGTGCCAGCAGCTTAGCTGGCCAGTACACCGGGGAGCTGTTTTTT.

The CDR3 is CASSQRVPGTGGSPLHF. The DNA for the CDR3 is TGTGCCAGCAGCCAGAGGGTTCCCGGGACAGGGGGTTCACCCCTCCACTTT. V and J are TRBV14 and TRBJ1-6, with 11 bases identical to TRBD1. J lost 9 bases, V lost 3 bases, and 10 bases had no gene match. CDR3 length equals 17 residues. In germline, CDR1 is SGHDN, CDR2 FVKESK.

V and J are TRBV9 and TRBJ2-2; the D is unclear. The CDR3 has 14 residues. The germline V gene has CDR1 SGDLS and CDR2 YYNGEE. Trimming left V 0 bases short and J 5 bases short, with 8 bases between. CDR3 loop: CASSVAPSTGELFF. For the CDR3, the DNA is TGTGCCAGCAGCGTAGCTCCGAGTACCGGGGAGCTGTTTTTT.

The chain has TRBV7-6 and TRBJ1-4, with D tentatively TRBD1 (5 bases). With 6 bases removed from V and 0 bases from J, the gap between germline ends came to 14 bases. Germline V CDR1 and CDR2: SGHVS, FNYEAQ. This CDR3 is built from 16 residues. CDR3 residues: CASRPRQYSTNEKLFF. The CDR3 DNA follows: TGTGCCAGCAGGCCTAGACAGTATTCAACTAATGAAAAACTGTTTTTT.

The V and J genes are TRBV30 and TRBJ1-1, with 10 bases aligning to TRBD1. Losses at the gene ends were 4 bases for V and 6 bases for J; bases not matched to a gene: 14. Germline V gene sequence: CDR1 GTSNPN, CDR2 SVGIG (reference sequence). The CDR3 totals 16 residues. CDR3 sequence reads: CAWIPRGDRGVAEAFF. In DNA, the CDR3 is TGTGCCTGGATTCCCAGGGGGGACAGGGGAGTTGCTGAAGCTTTCTTT.

CDR3 coding DNA: TGTGCCAGCAGCGGAGGTGGGAAGGGGGAAGAGACCCAGTACTTC. This encodes CASSGGGKGEETQYF. V and J are TRBV3-1 (or the pseudogene TRBV3-2) and TRBJ2-5; D is perhaps TRBD1 (6 bases). The CDR3 spans 15 residues. CDR1 and CDR2 (germline): LGHDT, YNNKEL (reference sequence). Between the trimmed V and J ends, which lost 5 bases and 3 bases, there was a span of 16 bases.

V and J are TRBV19 and TRBJ2-5; 9 nucleotides match TRBD2. The CDR3 is made up of 18 amino acids. Trimming took 0 bases from V and 2 from J; bases not matched to a gene: 10. Germline CDR1 is LNHDA and CDR2 is SQIVND (reference sequence). The CDR3 nucleotides read TGTGCCAGTAGTATAGATCGCCTAGCGGGAACTCTTCAAGAGACCCAGTACTTC. Amino acids: CASSIDRLAGTLQETQYF.